The rows below give T cell receptor beta chains drawn from one sample of a study of cytomegalovirus exposure and HLA in healthy donors. Here immunoSEQ multiplex PCR was the method, and the copy in TCRdb shows in-frame clones only, minus some. The repertoire has tens of thousands of clones, 76% of them found once; the top ten carry approximately 1.5%. Sequencing input: PBMCs. The receptors were sampled from a male donor in good health and CMV-seronegative. The CDR3 runs from the conserved cysteine through the conserved F or W. The D gene is left open where the match is weak. Clone size is not always given. Where it is, it says once, few, many or a class for expanded clones.

j_call | clone_size | d_call | v_call | cdr3_aa | cdr3_nt
TRBJ1-5 | - | - | TRBV25-1 | CASSDPGQPQHF | TGTGCCAGCAGTGATCCCGGTCAGCCCCAGCATTTT
TRBJ2-1 | - | - | TRBV29-1 | CSGTKFYNEQFF | TGCAGCGGGACTAAATTCTACAATGAGCAGTTCTTC
TRBJ1-2 | - | - | TRBV27 | CASSSDGESYGYTF | TGTGCCAGCAGTTCCGATGGGGAGAGCTATGGCTACACCTTC
TRBJ1-2 | - | TRBD1 | TRBV10-3 | CAISESTGAIEAGYTF | TGTGCCATCAGTGAGTCGACAGGGGCAATCGAGGCTGGCTACACCTTC
TRBJ2-5 | once | TRBD2 | TRBV9 | CASSEGAGVETQYF | TGTGCCAGCAGCGAGGGAGCGGGAGTGGAGACCCAGTACTTC
TRBJ1-1 | - | TRBD1 | TRBV11-2 | CASSRQGEESMNTEAFF | TGTGCCAGCAGCCGACAGGGAGAGGAGAGCATGAACACTGAAGCTTTCTTT
TRBJ1-2 | few | - | TRBV5-6 | CASSLGARSYGYTF | TGTGCCAGCAGCTTGGGGGCGCGAAGCTATGGCTACACCTTC
TRBJ1-3 | once | - | TRBV19 | CASIRGQTAGDTIYF | TGTGCCAGTATCCGGGGACAAACCGCCGGGGACACCATATATTTT
TRBJ2-3 | - | TRBD2 | TRBV11-3 | CASSFSGGSTDTQYF | TGTGCCAGCAGCTTCAGCGGGGGAAGCACAGATACGCAGTATTTT
TRBJ1-1 | - | TRBD1 | TRBV2 | CASRGTVLNTEAFF | TGTGCCAGCAGAGGGACAGTATTGAACACTGAAGCTTTCTTT
TRBJ2-5 | - | - | TRBV6-1 | CASRERSWEETQYF | TGTGCCAGCAGAGAACGGAGTTGGGAAGAGACCCAGTACTTC
TRBJ1-5 | - | TRBD1 | TRBV5-1 | CASSLEGQSYQPQHF | TGCGCCAGCAGCTTGGAGGGACAGTCTTATCAGCCCCAGCATTTT
TRBJ1-2 | - | TRBD1 | TRBV7-2 | CASSLGTVLNYGYTF | TGTGCCAGCAGCCTCGGGACAGTTTTGAACTATGGCTACACCTTC
TRBJ2-1 | - | - | TRBV5-4 | CASSLEGRGSEQFF | TGTGCCAGCAGCTTGGAGGGGAGGGGGAGCGAGCAGTTCTTC
TRBJ2-5 | - | TRBD1 | TRBV30 | CAWSWAGGRGETQYF | TGTGCCTGGAGTTGGGCAGGGGGCAGAGGGGAGACCCAGTACTTC
TRBJ2-3 | once | - | TRBV19 | CASSGYRVNTDTQYF | TGTGCCAGTAGTGGATACAGGGTTAACACAGATACGCAGTATTTT
TRBJ2-7 | - | - | TRBV5-4 | CASSLGRSLNLHF | TGTGCCAGCAGCTTGGGGAGGAGTCTAAATCTGCACTTC
TRBJ2-7 | - | TRBD1 | TRBV7-2 | CASSRRGQGYEQYF | TGTGCCAGCAGCCGCCGGGGACAGGGCTACGAGCAGTACTTC
TRBJ1-1 | few | - | TRBV9 | CASSAPSLTEAFF | TGTGCCAGCAGCGCTCCAAGCCTCACTGAAGCTTTCTTT
TRBJ2-5 | - | - | TRBV11-3 | CASSPAGGTQYF | TGTGCCAGCAGTCCCGCTGGCGGGACCCAGTACTTC
TRBJ1-2 | - | TRBD1 | TRBV10-3 | CAISDQRTGEDYGYTF | TGTGCCATCAGTGATCAACGGACAGGGGAGGACTATGGCTACACCTTC
TRBJ2-7 | - | - | TRBV25-1 | CASSELGTGKQYF | TGTGCCAGCAGTGAATTAGGTACAGGGAAGCAGTACTTC
TRBJ1-1 | few | - | TRBV18 | CASSPKDRNTEAFF | TGTGCCAGCTCACCTAAGGACAGGAACACTGAAGCTTTCTTT
TRBJ2-7 | - | - | TRBV6-5 | CASRSGHPEKQYF | TGTGCCAGCAGATCGGGACACCCTGAGAAGCAGTACTTC
TRBJ1-1 | - | - | TRBV6-1 | CASSEQANTEAFF | TGTGCCAGCAGTGAACAGGCGAACACTGAAGCTTTCTTT
TRBJ2-4 | - | - | TRBV6-5 | CASSYTRTSTNIQYF | TGTGCCAGCAGTTACACCCGAACTAGTACTAACATTCAGTACTTC
TRBJ2-5 | - | TRBD1 | TRBV19 | CASRDRGETQYF | TGTGCCAGTAGGGACAGGGGTGAGACCCAGTACTTC
TRBJ1-6 | - | TRBD1 | TRBV10-3 | CAISESPGQNNSPLHF | TGTGCCATCAGTGAGTCGCCGGGACAGAATAATTCACCCCTCCACTTT
TRBJ1-6 | - | - | TRBV7-2 | CASSFASSPLHF | TGTGCCAGCAGCTTTGCCAGTTCACCCCTCCACTTT